Below, 10 T cell receptor beta chains from the same sample are listed, as sequenced in a study of early T cells in non-severe SARS-CoV-2 infection. MiXCR was run by TCRdb on the 5' RACE reads, yielding one entry per CDR3 protein. The data hold roughly 32,000 distinct CDR3 sequences, with roughly 6.6% observed a single time. Sequenced sample: whole blood. The receptor set was obtained from an adult who was a healthcare worker with PCR-confirmed SARS-CoV-2 infection or an uninfected control (not recorded which).

This clonotype was observed a few times. The DNA for the CDR3 is TGTGCCAGCAGAGGACAGGGGACGGGCACAGATACGCAGTATTTT. It encodes CASRGQGTGTDTQYF. The chain links TRBV12-3 or TRBV12-4 to TRBJ2-3; 9 bases match TRBD1. The CDR3 is 15 residues long. After removal of 6 bases from V and 1 base from J, the junction contained 5 bases not matched to a gene.

At least ten counts were recorded for this clonotype. The V and J genes are TRBV19 and TRBJ2-1; D is perhaps TRBD2 (5 bases). The CDR3 sequence is 14 residues long. Germline loops: CDR1 LNHDA, CDR2 SQIVND (reference sequence). V lost 6 bases, J lost 1 base, and 10 bases lay in between. CDR3 region: CASSEGGSYNEQFF. The CDR3 DNA sequence: TGTGCCAGTAGCGAGGGTGGGTCCTACAATGAGCAGTTCTTC.

This clonotype came up many times. CDR3 amino acids: CASSLSRGLRFEQFF. In DNA form, the CDR3 reads TGTGCCAGCAGTTTATCCAGGGGATTGAGGTTTGAGCAGTTCTTC. V is TRBV28 and J is TRBJ2-1; D might be TRBD1 (6 bases). Trimming cost V 1 base and J 9 bases, with 16 bases left between them. Germline CDR1 MDHEN, CDR2 SYDVKM. The CDR3 runs 15 residues.

The V gene is TRBV11-2, the J gene TRBJ2-7, with D hard to call. Trimming took 1 base from V and 9 from J, leaving 10 bases between them. There are 12 residues in the CDR3. Germline V lookup: CDR1 SGHAT, CDR2 FQNNGV. Here the CDR3 DNA reads TGTGCCAGCAGCTTAGTTCCTATTCGGCAGTACTTC. Its protein product is CASSLVPIRQYF. The complete variable domain, with remaining parts taken from reference TRBV11-2 and TRBJ2-7, reads EAGVAQSPRYKIIEKRQSVAFWCNPISGHATLYWYQQILGQGPKLLIQFQNNGVVDDSQLPKDRFSAERLKGVDSTLKIQPAKLEDSAVYLCASSLVPIRQYFGPGTRLTVT.

In its sample, this clonotype was seen many times. The chain carries TRBV28 and TRBJ1-1; D call uncertain. V lost 10 bases to trimming and J lost 0 bases, with 9 bases between them. The CDR3 consists of 12 residues. Per germline, CDR1 MDHEN and CDR2 SYDVKM. The CDR3 DNA is TGTGCCACCCTCGGGATGAACACTGAAGCTTTCTTT. Protein sequence: CATLGMNTEAFF.

This clonotype was seen ten or more times. The J gene is TRBJ2-1, the V gene TRBV9, with D perhaps TRBD2 (5 bases). Germline assignment: CDR1 SGDLS and CDR2 YYNGEE. V lost 4 bases and J lost 0, with 11 bases in between. This CDR3 has 15 residues. The DNA of the CDR3 is TGTGCCAGCAGCCCCCAAGGGAGCTCCTACAATGAGCAGTTCTTC. Amino acid sequence: CASSPQGSSYNEQFF. Full variable domain (outside the CDR3, taken from reference TRBV9 and TRBJ2-1): DSGVTQTPKHLITATGQRVTLRCSPRSGDLSVYWYQQSLDQGLQFLIQYYNGEERAKGNILERFSAQQFPDLHSELNLSSLELGDSALYFCASSPQGSSYNEQFFGPGTRLTVL.

This clonotype was recorded a few times. The V call is TRBV5-1, the J call TRBJ2-2, with D unresolved. Trimming left V 0 bases short and J 6 bases short, with 9 bases between. Germline V gene data show CDR1 as SGHRS and CDR2 as YFSETQ. The CDR3 consists of 14 residues. Here the CDR3 DNA reads TGCGCCAGCAGCTTGGTCGCCGGGCCCGGGGAGCTGTTTTTT. Residues: CASSLVAGPGELFF.

This clonotype was recorded at least ten times. V gene TRBV19 combines with J gene TRBJ1-4, with 8 bases that match TRBD1. CDR1 LNHDA and CDR2 SQIVND come from the germline V gene (reference sequence). J gave up 4 bases and V 8 bases, and 6 bases lay outside the gene matches. This CDR3 region has 14 residues. CDR3 nucleotides: TGTGCCAGTTCGACAGGGGCGGGTAATGAAAAACTGTTTTTT. It translates to CASSTGAGNEKLFF. Variable domain in full (rest from reference TRBV19 and TRBJ1-4): DGGITQSPKYLFRKEGQNVTLSCEQNLNHDAMYWYRQDPGQGLRLIYYSQIVNDFQKGDIAEGYSVSREKKESFPLTVTSAQKNPTAFYLCASSTGAGNEKLFFGSGTQLSVL.

The chain uses TRBV6-5 and TRBJ2-7; tentative D call: TRBD1 (5 bases). The ends were cut back, 2 bases at V and 2 bases at J, with 10 bases in the middle. The CDR3 extends over 14 amino acids. CDR1 is MNHEY and CDR2 is SVGAGI in the germline V gene. The CDR3 reads CASSYREGAYEQYF. In DNA, the CDR3 is TGTGCCAGCAGTTACAGGGAAGGGGCCTACGAGCAGTACTTC.

The chain employs TRBV7-8 and TRBJ1-5; perhaps TRBD1 as D (6 bases). The CDR3 is made up of 16 amino acids. Trimming removed 0 bases at V and 1 base at J, with 10 bases between. Germline V gives CDR1 SGHVS, CDR2 FQNEAQ. The CDR3 DNA sequence: TGTGCCAGCAGCTTAGCCCCCAGGGGAAGCAATCAGCCCCAGCATTTT. Its protein is CASSLAPRGSNQPQHF.